The rows below give T cell receptor beta chains drawn from one sample of a study of T cell responses to AZD1222 COVID-19 vaccine. This table comes from immunoSEQ multiplex PCR, and its TCRdb copy is limited to in-frame clones, with some not included. The top ten clones hold roughly 0.51% of a sample with under 300,000 clones, 85% to 95% of them seen once. The source material was peripheral blood, sampled on day 0 of AZD1222 vaccination. These receptor sequences come from an adult in good health. Each CDR3 is given with its conserved first and last residue. A D gene is named only where the DNA matches it firmly. Clone size is not always given. Where it is, it says once, few, many or a class for expanded clones.

clone size	D gene	CDR3 length	V gene	J gene	CDR3 DNA	CDR3 protein
-	-	14	TRBV5-6	TRBJ1-5	TGTGCCAGCAGCTTGGGGCAGACTCATCAGCCCCAGCATTTT	CASSLGQTHQPQHF
-	-	15	TRBV9	TRBJ1-5	TGTGCCAGCAGCGTTGGGGGGCGCCCCGGTCAGCCCCAGCATTTT	CASSVGGRPGQPQHF
-	-	12	TRBV5-1	TRBJ1-2	TGCGCCAGCAGCCAGGACTACTATGGCTACACCTTC	CASSQDYYGYTF
once	-	13	TRBV28	TRBJ1-6	TGTGCCAGCAGGTACAGGGTAGGATCACCCCTCCACTTT	CASRYRVGSPLHF
-	TRBD1	18	TRBV5-4	TRBJ1-3	TGTGCCAGCAGCTTGGGGACAGGGGGCGTCAGCTCTGGAAACACCATATATTTT	CASSLGTGGVSSGNTIYF
-	TRBD2	15	TRBV7-9	TRBJ2-1	TGTGCCAGCAGCTTAGGGTCGGGAGGGGACAATGAGCAGTTCTTC	CASSLGSGGDNEQFF
-	-	15	TRBV5-4	TRBJ1-5	TGTGCCAGCAGCTTGGACGGGGATAGCAATCAGCCCCAGCATTTT	CASSLDGDSNQPQHF
-	TRBD2	21	TRBV3-1/TRBV3-2	TRBJ2-1	TGTGCCAGCAGCCAAGTAGTTGCGGGCGGGAGGCGGCTAGCGGGAGACAATGAGCAGTTCTTC	CASSQVVAGGRRLAGDNEQFF
once	TRBD2	18	TRBV6-2/TRBV6-3	TRBJ2-7	TGTGCCAGCAGTTACTCCAGGGCTAGCGGGAGGGCCTTGAACGAGCAGTACTTC	CASSYSRASGRALNEQYF
-	TRBD2	15	TRBV28	TRBJ2-1	TGTGCCAGCAGTTCTCCTAGCGGGGCTTACAATGAGCAGTTCTTC	CASSSPSGAYNEQFF
-	-	14	TRBV6-2/TRBV6-3	TRBJ2-3	TGTGCCAGCAGTTACTCGTTGGGCGCAGATACGCAGTATTTT	CASSYSLGADTQYF
-	-	14	TRBV7-2	TRBJ2-4	TGTGCCAGCAGCTTAGGGGCCAGATGGAACATTCAGTACTTC	CASSLGARWNIQYF
-	-	13	TRBV6-2/TRBV6-3	TRBJ2-7	TGTGCCAGCAGCCCTTACCTTCAGGGAAAGCAGTACTTC	CASSPYLQGKQYF
-	-	14	TRBV6-4	TRBJ2-3	TGTGCCAGCAGGCGAGGAGGGAACACAGATACGCAGTATTTT	CASRRGGNTDTQYF
-	-	13	TRBV2	TRBJ1-6	TGTGCCACCAGGGGATCCTATAATTCACCCCTCCACTTT	CATRGSYNSPLHF
-	-	14	TRBV7-9	TRBJ1-6	TGTGCCAGCAGCACAGCGGTTGATAATTCACCCCTCCACTTT	CASSTAVDNSPLHF
-	TRBD1	16	TRBV6-2/TRBV6-3	TRBJ2-7	TGTGCCAGCAGCAACTGGCGACAGGGTGGAAACTACGAGCAGTACTTC	CASSNWRQGGNYEQYF
-	-	15	TRBV7-8	TRBJ2-7	TGTGCCAGCAGCCACCCCCTGCCGGATCCCTACGAGCAGTACTTC	CASSHPLPDPYEQYF
-	-	16	TRBV3-1/TRBV3-2	TRBJ2-6	TGTGCCAGCAGCCAAGTAGGGCGTGCTGGGGCCAACGTCCTGACTTTC	CASSQVGRAGANVLTF
-	-	13	TRBV12-3/TRBV12-4	TRBJ1-1	TGTGCCAGCAGTTTCCCCTTGAACACTGAAGCTTTCTTT	CASSFPLNTEAFF
-	TRBD1	16	TRBV5-6	TRBJ2-2	TGTGCCAGCAGCACCTTTGGGACAGGAATTACCGGGGAGCTGTTTTTT	CASSTFGTGITGELFF
-	-	11	TRBV5-1	TRBJ1-2	TGCGCCAGCAGCGCCCCGCCGGGCTACACCTTC	CASSAPPGYTF
-	-	13	TRBV7-9	TRBJ2-7	TGTGCCAGCAGCTTAGCGGGGACTTACGAGCAGTACTTC	CASSLAGTYEQYF
-	-	16	TRBV6-5	TRBJ1-5	-	CASSYFGPNSNQPQHF
-	TRBD1	18	TRBV27	TRBJ2-2	TGTGCCACCAATCCCAGGGGGCCGGGGCCCTCGGGCACCGGGGAGCTGTTTTTT	CATNPRGPGPSGTGELFF
-	-	14	TRBV7-8	TRBJ2-7	TGTGCCAGCAGCCCTCGGGCCAACGTCTACGAGCAGTACTTC	CASSPRANVYEQYF
-	TRBD1	13	TRBV7-3	TRBJ2-1	TGTGCCAGCAGCTCCACCGACAGGGCTGCCCAGTTCTTC	CASSSTDRAAQFF
-	-	14	TRBV3-1/TRBV3-2	TRBJ2-1	TGTGCCAGCAGGCAGGGGGGCGCCTACAATGAGCAGTTCTTC	CASRQGGAYNEQFF
-	-	12	TRBV5-1	TRBJ2-7	TGCGCCAGCAGCCGGACGTCCTACGAGCAGTACTTC	CASSRTSYEQYF
few	-	13	TRBV10-2	TRBJ1-2	TGCGCCAGCAGTGACCCGGGACTGGAGGGCTACACCTTC	CASSDPGLEGYTF
-	-	11	TRBV12-3/TRBV12-4	TRBJ1-2	TGTGCCAGCAGTGGGGGGTATGGCTACACCTTC	CASSGGYGYTF
-	-	15	TRBV18	TRBJ2-4	TGTGCCAGCTCACCCGACAGACTAGCCAAAAACATTCAGTACTTC	CASSPDRLAKNIQYF
-	TRBD1	16	TRBV5-1	TRBJ2-7	TGCGCCAGCAGCTTGGGGTCCGGGACAGGGTGGTACGAGCAGTACTTC	CASSLGSGTGWYEQYF
-	-	13	TRBV4-3	TRBJ2-1	TGCGCCAGCAGCCAATGGAAGAGACTCGAGCAGTTCTTC	CASSQWKRLEQFF
-	-	17	TRBV11-2	TRBJ1-3	TGTGCCAGCAGCAAAAGAGGACGGCGGAGCTCTGGAAACACCATATATTTT	CASSKRGRRSSGNTIYF
few	TRBD2	16	TRBV7-8	TRBJ2-1	TGTGCCAGCAGCTTAAATAAGCGGGGGGAGTACAATGAGCAGTTCTTC	CASSLNKRGEYNEQFF
-	-	13	TRBV28	TRBJ2-1	TGTGCCACTGTCCGGACTTCCTACAATGAGCAGTTCTTC	CATVRTSYNEQFF
-	-	15	TRBV5-1	TRBJ1-1	TGCGCCAGCAGCTCGGCTGGAGACATGAACACTGAAGCTTTCTTT	CASSSAGDMNTEAFF
-	-	16	TRBV24-1	TRBJ2-3	TGTGCCACCAGTGAAGCGACAGCCATAAGCACAGATACGCAGTATTTT	CATSEATAISTDTQYF